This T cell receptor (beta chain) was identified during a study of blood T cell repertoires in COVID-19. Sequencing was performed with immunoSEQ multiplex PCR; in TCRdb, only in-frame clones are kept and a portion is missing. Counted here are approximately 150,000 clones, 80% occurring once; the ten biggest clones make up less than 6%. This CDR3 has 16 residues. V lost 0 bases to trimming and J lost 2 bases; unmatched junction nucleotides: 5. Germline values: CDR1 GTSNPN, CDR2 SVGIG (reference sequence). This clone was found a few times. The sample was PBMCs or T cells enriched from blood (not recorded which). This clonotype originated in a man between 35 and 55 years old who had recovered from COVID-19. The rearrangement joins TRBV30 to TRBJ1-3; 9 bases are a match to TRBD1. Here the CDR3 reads CAWSVTGGIPGNTIYF. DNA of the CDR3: TGTGCCTGGAGTGTGACAGGGGGAATACCTGGAAACACCATATATTTT.